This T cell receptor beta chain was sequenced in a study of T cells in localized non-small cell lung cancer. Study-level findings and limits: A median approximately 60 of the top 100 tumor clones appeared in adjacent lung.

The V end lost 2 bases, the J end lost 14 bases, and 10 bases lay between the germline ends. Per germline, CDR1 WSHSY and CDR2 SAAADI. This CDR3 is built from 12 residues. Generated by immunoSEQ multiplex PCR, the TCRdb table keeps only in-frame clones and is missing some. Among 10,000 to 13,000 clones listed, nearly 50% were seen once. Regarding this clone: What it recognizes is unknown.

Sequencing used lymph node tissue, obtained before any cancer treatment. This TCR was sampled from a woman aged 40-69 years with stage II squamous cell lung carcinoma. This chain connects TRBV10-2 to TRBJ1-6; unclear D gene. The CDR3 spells CASSEKGFSLHF. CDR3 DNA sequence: TGCGCCAGCAGTGAGAAGGGTTTCTCCCTCCACTTT.